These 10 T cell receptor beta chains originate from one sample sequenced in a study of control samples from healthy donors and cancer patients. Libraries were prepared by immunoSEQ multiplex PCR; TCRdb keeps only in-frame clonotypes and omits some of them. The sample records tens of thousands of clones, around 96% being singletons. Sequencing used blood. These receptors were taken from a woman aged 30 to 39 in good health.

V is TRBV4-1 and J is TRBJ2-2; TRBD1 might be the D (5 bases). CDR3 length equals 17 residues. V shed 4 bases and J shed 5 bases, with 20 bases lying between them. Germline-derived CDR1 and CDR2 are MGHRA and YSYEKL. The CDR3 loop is CASSPGPMDKGTGELFF. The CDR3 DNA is TGCGCCAGCAGCCCCGGACCAATGGACAAGGGGACCGGGGAGCTGTTTTTT.

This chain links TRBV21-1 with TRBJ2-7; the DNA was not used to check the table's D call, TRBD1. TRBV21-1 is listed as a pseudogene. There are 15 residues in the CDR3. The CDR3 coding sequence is TGTGCCAGCAGCAAAGGAGGGACAGGGAACTACGAGCAGTACTTC. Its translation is CASSKGGTGNYEQYF.

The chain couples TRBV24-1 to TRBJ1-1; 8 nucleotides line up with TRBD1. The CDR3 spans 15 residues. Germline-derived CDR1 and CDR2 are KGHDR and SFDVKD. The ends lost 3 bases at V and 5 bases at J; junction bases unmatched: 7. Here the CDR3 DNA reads TGTGCCACCAGTGATACAGGACAGGGCGGGACTGAAGCTTTCTTT. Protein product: CATSDTGQGGTEAFF.

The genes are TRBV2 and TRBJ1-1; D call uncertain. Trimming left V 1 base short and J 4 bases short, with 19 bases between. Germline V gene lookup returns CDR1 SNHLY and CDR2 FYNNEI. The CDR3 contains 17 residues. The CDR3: CASSEVIGVGVRTEAFF. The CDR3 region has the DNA TGTGCCAGCAGTGAAGTCATCGGGGTTGGGGTCCGCACTGAAGCTTTCTTT. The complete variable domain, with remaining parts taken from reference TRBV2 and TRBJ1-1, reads EPEVTQTPSHQVTQMGQEVILRCVPISNHLYFYWYRQILGQKVEFLVSFYNNEISEKSEIFDDQFSVERPDGSNFTLKIRSTKLEDSAMYFCASSEVIGVGVRTEAFFGQGTRLTVV.

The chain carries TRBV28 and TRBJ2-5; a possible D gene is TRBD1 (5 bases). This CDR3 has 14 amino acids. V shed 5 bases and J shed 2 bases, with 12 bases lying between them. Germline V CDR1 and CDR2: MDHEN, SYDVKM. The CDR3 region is CASSPRTGQETQYF. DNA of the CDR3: TGTGCCAGCAGTCCCCGAACAGGACAAGAGACCCAGTACTTC.

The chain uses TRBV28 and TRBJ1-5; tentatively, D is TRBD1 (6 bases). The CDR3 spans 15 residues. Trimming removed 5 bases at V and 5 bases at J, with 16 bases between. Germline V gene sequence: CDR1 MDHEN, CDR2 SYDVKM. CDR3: CASSQKGGQYQPQHF. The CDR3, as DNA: TGTGCCAGCAGTCAAAAGGGGGGGCAGTATCAGCCCCAGCATTTT.

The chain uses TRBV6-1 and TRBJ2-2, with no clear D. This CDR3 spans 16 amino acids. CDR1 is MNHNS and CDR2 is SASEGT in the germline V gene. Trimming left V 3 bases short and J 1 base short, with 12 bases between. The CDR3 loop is CASSEPRHMNTGELFF. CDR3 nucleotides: TGTGCCAGCAGTGAGCCGAGACACATGAACACCGGGGAGCTGTTTTTT.

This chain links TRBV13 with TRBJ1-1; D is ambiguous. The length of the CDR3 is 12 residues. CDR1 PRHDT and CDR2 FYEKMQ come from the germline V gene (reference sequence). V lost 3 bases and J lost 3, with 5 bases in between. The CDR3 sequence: CASSFGDTEAFF. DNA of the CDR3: TGTGCCAGCAGCTTCGGCGACACTGAAGCTTTCTTT.

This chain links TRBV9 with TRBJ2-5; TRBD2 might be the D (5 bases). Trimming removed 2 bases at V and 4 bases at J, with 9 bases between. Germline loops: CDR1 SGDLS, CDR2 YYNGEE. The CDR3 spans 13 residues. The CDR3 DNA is TGTGCCAGCAGCGTGGGAGTCGGAGAGACCCAGTACTTC. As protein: CASSVGVGETQYF.

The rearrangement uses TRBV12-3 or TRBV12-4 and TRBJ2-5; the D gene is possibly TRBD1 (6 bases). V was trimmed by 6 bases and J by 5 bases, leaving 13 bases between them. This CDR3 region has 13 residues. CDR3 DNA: TGTGCCAGCAGGCGGCAGGGGCGTGAGACCCAGTACTTC. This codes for CASRRQGRETQYF.